Listed below are T cell receptor beta chains from one sample, sequenced in a study of vaccination effects on CD4 cells after COVID-19. These receptors lack a known antigen. Profiling relied on immunoSEQ multiplex PCR, and the TCRdb table lists in-frame clones only, not all of them. The sample carries 43,000 or so clones, under 80% recorded once. Sequences were derived from CD4+ T cells from PBMCs cultured without peptide, sampled after COVID-19 vaccination. These receptors came from a human donor who received a COVID-19 vaccine. CDR3s include the opening cysteine and the closing phenylalanine or tryptophan. D genes are given only for firm matches. Expanded clones get a size class; other rows say once, few or many, or leave the size out.

V gene	D gene	clone size	J gene	CDR3 DNA	CDR3 protein
TRBV19	TRBD2	NA	TRBJ2-2	TGTGCCAGTAGTATGGGGTGGGTAGCGGGAGGTTCGAACACCGGGGAGCTGTTTTTT	CASSMGWVAGGSNTGELFF
TRBV12-3/TRBV12-4	NA	NA	TRBJ2-7	TGTGCCAGCAGTTTGGAGACGGCCGAGCAGTACTTC	CASSLETAEQYF
TRBV5-1	NA	NA	TRBJ2-5	TGCGCCAGCAGCTTGGGGGCGATCCAAGAGACCCAGTACTTC	CASSLGAIQETQYF
TRBV7-9	NA	few	TRBJ1-4	TGTGCCAGCAGCTTTTTAAGTAGGCCAGCAACTAATGAAAAACTGTTTTTT	CASSFLSRPATNEKLFF
TRBV2	NA	once	TRBJ2-7	TGTGCCAGCAGTGAACAAGAACACGAGCAGTACTTC	CASSEQEHEQYF
TRBV3-1/TRBV3-2	NA	NA	TRBJ2-5	TGTGCCAGCGGGGATAGGAAAGAGACCCAGTACTTC	CASGDRKETQYF
TRBV5-1	NA	NA	TRBJ1-1	TGCGCCAGCAGCGCGATGGGGGGCCCCACTGAAGCTTTCTTT	CASSAMGGPTEAFF
TRBV5-1	NA	once	TRBJ1-5	TGCGCCAGCAGCTTGTCAGGGTTGAATCAGCCCCAGCATTTT	CASSLSGLNQPQHF
TRBV6-5	NA	NA	TRBJ2-5	TGTGCCAGCACCTACGGCGGGCGCAGCATGGAGACCCAGTACTTC	CASTYGGRSMETQYF
TRBV9	TRBD2	NA	TRBJ2-1	TGTGCCAGCAGCGTGTCGGGTAGCGGGGCCTACAATGAGCAGTTCTTC	CASSVSGSGAYNEQFF
TRBV20-1	NA	once	TRBJ2-7	TGCAGTGCCTCAGACGCAAACGAGCAGTACTTC	CSASDANEQYF
TRBV5-4	NA	few	TRBJ2-3	TGTGCCAGCAGCAGTACCGGGACTGAGGTGGCAGATACGCAGTATTTT	CASSSTGTEVADTQYF
TRBV5-1	TRBD2	NA	TRBJ2-7	TGCGCCAGCAGCGCAGGGACTAGCGGGTACGAGCAGTACTTC	CASSAGTSGYEQYF
TRBV3-1/TRBV3-2	NA	NA	TRBJ2-1	TGTGCCAGCAGCCAAGATGTAGGTAGCGGCTACATTCGGCAGTTCTTC	CASSQDVGSGYIRQFF
TRBV6-5	TRBD1	once	TRBJ2-7	TGTGCCAGCAGTCAGGGACAGGGAAAATCCTACGAGCAGTACTTC	CASSQGQGKSYEQYF
TRBV7-9	NA	NA	TRBJ2-7	TGTGCCAGCAGCTTGCCGTTGGGGGCCGGAGAGCAGTACTTC	CASSLPLGAGEQYF
TRBV5-4	NA	NA	TRBJ2-5	TGTGCCAGCAGCTTGGTTCCCAGGGAGGAAGAGACCCAGTACTTC	CASSLVPREEETQYF
TRBV6-5	NA	once	TRBJ1-3	TGTGCCAGCAGTTACTCAACAGGGACTTTAGGAAACACCATATATTTT	CASSYSTGTLGNTIYF
TRBV29-1	NA	few	TRBJ2-7	TGCAGCGTTGAAGTTTTAGGCGAGCAGTACTTC	CSVEVLGEQYF
TRBV21-1	NA	NA	TRBJ1-3	TGTGCCAGCAGCAAAGTAGGGACTTTACCTGGAAACACCATATATTTT	CASSKVGTLPGNTIYF
TRBV13	TRBD2	NA	TRBJ2-3	TGTGCCAGCAGCTCCCTGTTACTAGCGGGGGGGTCAGATACGCAGTATTTT	CASSSLLLAGGSDTQYF
TRBV11-2	TRBD2	NA	TRBJ2-1	TGTGCCAGCAGCGCGTCTAGCGGGGGGGCCTATGAGCAGTTCTTC	CASSASSGGAYEQFF
TRBV2	NA	few	TRBJ1-5	TGTGCCAGCGGTCAGCCCCAGCATTTT	CASGQPQHF
TRBV25-1	TRBD1	NA	TRBJ1-1	TGTGCCAGCAGCCCCGGGCATGGACAGGCTGACACTGAAGCTTTCTTT	CASSPGHGQADTEAFF
TRBV5-1	TRBD2	few	TRBJ2-3	TGCGCCAGTCTAGCGGGGGGAACTAGCACAGATACGCAGTATTTT	CASLAGGTSTDTQYF
TRBV3-1/TRBV3-2	NA	NA	TRBJ2-1	TGTGCCAGCAGCCAAGGGGTTGAGGATGAGCAGTTCTTC	CASSQGVEDEQFF
TRBV5-6	NA	NA	TRBJ2-7	TGTGCCAGCAGCCCCCCGAGTGGCTCCGTCTACGAGCAGTACTTC	CASSPPSGSVYEQYF
TRBV27	NA	NA	TRBJ2-5	TGTGCCAGCAGATCGACGGTTAAGGGGGACAAGACCCAGTACTTC	CASRSTVKGDKTQYF
TRBV6-1	NA	few	TRBJ2-7	TGTGCCAGCAGTGAGTCTCCCGTCGGGGGTTTGTACGAGCAGTACTTC	CASSESPVGGLYEQYF
TRBV3-1/TRBV3-2	NA	NA	TRBJ1-3	TGTGCCAGCAGCCACGGCGCTAGCTCTGGAAACACCATATATTTT	CASSHGASSGNTIYF